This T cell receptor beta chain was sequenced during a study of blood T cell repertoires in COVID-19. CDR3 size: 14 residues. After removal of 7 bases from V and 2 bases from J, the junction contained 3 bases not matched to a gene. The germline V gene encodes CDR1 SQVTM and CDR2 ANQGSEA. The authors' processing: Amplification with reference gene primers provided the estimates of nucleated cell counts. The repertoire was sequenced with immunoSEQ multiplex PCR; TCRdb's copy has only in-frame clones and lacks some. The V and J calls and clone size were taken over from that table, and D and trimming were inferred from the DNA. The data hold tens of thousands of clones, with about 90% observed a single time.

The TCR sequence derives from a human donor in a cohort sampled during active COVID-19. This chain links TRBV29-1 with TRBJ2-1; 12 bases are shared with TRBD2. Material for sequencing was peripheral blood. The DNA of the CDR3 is TGCAGCGCCCGACTAGCGGGGGCCTACAATGAGCAGTTCTTC. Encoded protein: CSARLAGAYNEQFF.